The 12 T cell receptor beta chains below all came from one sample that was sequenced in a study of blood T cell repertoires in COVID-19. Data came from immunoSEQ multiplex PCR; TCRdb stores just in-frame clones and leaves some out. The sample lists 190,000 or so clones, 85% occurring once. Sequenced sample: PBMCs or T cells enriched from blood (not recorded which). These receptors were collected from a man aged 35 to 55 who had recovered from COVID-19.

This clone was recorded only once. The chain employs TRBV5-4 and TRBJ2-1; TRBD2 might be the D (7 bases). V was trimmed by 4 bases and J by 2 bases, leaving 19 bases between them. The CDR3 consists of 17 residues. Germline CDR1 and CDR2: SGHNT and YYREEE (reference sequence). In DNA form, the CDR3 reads TGTGCCAGCAGCCAGCCGGGGGGCGGGTACACCTACAATGAGCAGTTCTTC. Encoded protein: CASSQPGGGYTYNEQFF.

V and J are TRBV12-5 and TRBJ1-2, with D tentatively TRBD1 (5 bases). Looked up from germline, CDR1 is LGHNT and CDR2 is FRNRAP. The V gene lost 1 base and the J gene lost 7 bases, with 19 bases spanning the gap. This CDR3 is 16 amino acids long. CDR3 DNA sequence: TGTGCTAGTGGTTTGGGGGAGGGACTCCCCTCGCCTGGCTACACCTTC. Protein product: CASGLGEGLPSPGYTF.

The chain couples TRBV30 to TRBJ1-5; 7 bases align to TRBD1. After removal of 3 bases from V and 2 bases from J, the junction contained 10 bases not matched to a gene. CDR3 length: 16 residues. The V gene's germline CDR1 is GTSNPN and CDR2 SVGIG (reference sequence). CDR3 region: CAWSFGGGMGNQPQHF. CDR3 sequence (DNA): TGTGCCTGGAGCTTTGGAGGGGGCATGGGCAATCAGCCCCAGCATTTT.

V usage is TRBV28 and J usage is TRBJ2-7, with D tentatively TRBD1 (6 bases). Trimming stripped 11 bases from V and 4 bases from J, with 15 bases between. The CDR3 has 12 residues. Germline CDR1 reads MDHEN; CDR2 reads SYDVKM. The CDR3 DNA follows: TGTGCCTCCAGGCTAGGGGGTTACGAGCAGTACTTC. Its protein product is CASRLGGYEQYF.

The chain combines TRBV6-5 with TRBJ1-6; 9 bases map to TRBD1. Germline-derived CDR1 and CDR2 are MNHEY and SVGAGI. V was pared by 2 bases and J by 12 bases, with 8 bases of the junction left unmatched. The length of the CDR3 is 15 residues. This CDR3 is CASSYEDRGPGPLHF. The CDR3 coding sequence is TGTGCCAGCAGTTACGAGGACAGGGGCCCCGGACCCCTCCACTTT.

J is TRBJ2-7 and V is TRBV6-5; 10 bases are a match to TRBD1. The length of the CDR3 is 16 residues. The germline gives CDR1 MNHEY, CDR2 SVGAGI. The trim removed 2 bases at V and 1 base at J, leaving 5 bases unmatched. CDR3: CASSYGGQGSSYEQYF. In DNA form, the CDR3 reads TGTGCCAGCAGTTACGGGGGACAGGGGTCATCCTACGAGCAGTACTTC.

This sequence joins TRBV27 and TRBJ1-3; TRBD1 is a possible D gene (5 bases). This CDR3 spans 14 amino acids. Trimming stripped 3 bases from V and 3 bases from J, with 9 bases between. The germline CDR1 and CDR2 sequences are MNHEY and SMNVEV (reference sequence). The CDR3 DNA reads TGTGCCAGCAGTTTTAGGGGAAATGGAAACACCATATATTTT. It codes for CASSFRGNGNTIYF.

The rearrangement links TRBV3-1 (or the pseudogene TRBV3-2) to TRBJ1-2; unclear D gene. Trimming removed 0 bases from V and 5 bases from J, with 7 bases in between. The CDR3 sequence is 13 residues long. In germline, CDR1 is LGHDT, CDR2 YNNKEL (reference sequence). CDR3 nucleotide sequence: TGTGCCAGCAGCCAAGATTCCCGGTATGGCTACACCTTC. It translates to CASSQDSRYGYTF.

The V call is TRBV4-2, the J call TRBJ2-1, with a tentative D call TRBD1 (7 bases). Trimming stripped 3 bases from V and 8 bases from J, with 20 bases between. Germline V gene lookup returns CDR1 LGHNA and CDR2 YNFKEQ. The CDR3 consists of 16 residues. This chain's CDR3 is CASSHGGTAPLDEQFF. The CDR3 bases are TGTGCCAGCAGCCACGGCGGGACAGCACCCCTAGATGAGCAGTTCTTC.

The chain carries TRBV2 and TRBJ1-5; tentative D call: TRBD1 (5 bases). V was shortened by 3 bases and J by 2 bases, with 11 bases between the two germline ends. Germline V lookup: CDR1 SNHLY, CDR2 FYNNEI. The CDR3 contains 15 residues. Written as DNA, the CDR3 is TGTGCCAGCAGTGAGGGGACTCCAGGCAATCAGCCCCAGCATTTT. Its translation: CASSEGTPGNQPQHF.

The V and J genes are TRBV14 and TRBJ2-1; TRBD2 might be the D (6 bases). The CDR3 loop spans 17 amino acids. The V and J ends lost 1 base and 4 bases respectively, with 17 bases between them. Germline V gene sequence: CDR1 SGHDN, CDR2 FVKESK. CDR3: CASSQGRGGIAYNEQFF. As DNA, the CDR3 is TGTGCCAGCAGCCAAGGAAGGGGCGGGATTGCTTACAATGAGCAGTTCTTC.

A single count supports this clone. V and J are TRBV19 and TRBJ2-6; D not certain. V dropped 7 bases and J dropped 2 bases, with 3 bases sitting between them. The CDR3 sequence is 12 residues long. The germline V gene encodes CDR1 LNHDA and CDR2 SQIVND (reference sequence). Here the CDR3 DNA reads TGTGCCAGTACTGCTGGGGCCAACGTCCTGACTTTC. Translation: CASTAGANVLTF.